Following are 18 T cell receptor beta chains from one sample sequenced in a study of blood T cell repertoires in COVID-19. TCRdb's table, derived via immunoSEQ multiplex PCR, lists solely in-frame clones and lacks some. The table shows 200,000 or so clones, with approximately 90% occurring only once. Sample: peripheral blood. All receptors derive from a man between 65 and 80 years old with acute or convalescent COVID-19.

V is TRBV2 and J is TRBJ2-1, with D possibly being TRBD2 (5 bases). This CDR3 has 14 residues. V gave up 8 bases and J gave up 2 bases, with 13 bases separating them. The germline V gene has CDR1 SNHLY and CDR2 FYNNEI. The CDR3 DNA follows: TGTGCCAGCGAAGAGGGCTTGGCCTACAATGAGCAGTTCTTC. Its protein is CASEEGLAYNEQFF. Drawing the rest from reference TRBV2 and TRBJ2-1, the complete variable domain is EPEVTQTPSHQVTQMGQEVILRCVPISNHLYFYWYRQILGQKVEFLVSFYNNEISEKSEIFDDQFSVERPDGSNFTLKIRSTKLEDSAMYFCASEEGLAYNEQFFGPGTRLTVL.

The V and J genes are TRBV11-2 and TRBJ1-2; the D gene is possibly TRBD1 (5 bases). V dropped 7 bases and J dropped 4 bases, with 19 bases sitting between them. Germline CDR1 SGHAT, CDR2 FQNNGV. This CDR3 region has 15 residues. Written as DNA, the CDR3 is TGTGCCAGCAATCCAGGCGGGGGGGGAATCTATGGCTACACCTTC. Protein sequence: CASNPGGGGIYGYTF.

The chain uses TRBV19 and TRBJ1-5; TRBD1 agrees at 7 bases. Germline V gene data show CDR1 as LNHDA and CDR2 as SQIVND (reference sequence). The CDR3 consists of 16 residues. The J segment lost 2 bases and the V segment lost 7 bases, leaving 11 bases of the junction unmatched. For the CDR3, the DNA is TGTGCCAGTACCGCCCGGGGTGACAGGGGCAATCAGCCCCAGCATTTT. As protein: CASTARGDRGNQPQHF.

The J gene is TRBJ2-7, the V gene TRBV5-6; a weak D match, TRBD1 (5 bases). CDR1 and CDR2 (germline): SGHDT, YYEEEE. This CDR3 region has 12 residues. Trimming pared 0 bases from V and 6 bases from J, leaving 7 bases between. CDR3 nucleotide sequence: TGTGCCAGCAGCTTGGGACAGCTCGAGCAGTACTTC. Translating it yields CASSLGQLEQYF.

The genes are TRBV12-5 and TRBJ2-3; D not resolved. Trimming stripped 3 bases from V and 0 bases from J, with 4 bases between. The germline V gene has CDR1 LGHNT and CDR2 FRNRAP. CDR3 length: 13 residues. CDR3 nucleotide sequence: TGTGCTAGTGGTTTTTTAAGCACAGATACGCAGTATTTT. This gives the protein CASGFLSTDTQYF.

V usage is TRBV23-1 and J usage is TRBJ2-1, with TRBD1 as a possible D gene (8 bases). TRBV23-1 is marked as an open reading frame, function uncertain. The CDR3 spans 14 residues. The V end was cut by 0 bases, the J end by 10 bases, with 13 bases between. CDR3 nucleotides: TGCGCCAGCAGTCAATCGCACAGGGGGGGAGAGCAGTTCTTC. It yields the protein CASSQSHRGGEQFF.

The chain employs TRBV27 and TRBJ2-2; 9 nucleotides align to TRBD1. Germline CDR1 reads MNHEY; CDR2 reads SMNVEV (reference sequence). V lost 4 bases, J lost 5 bases, and 8 bases stayed unmatched. The CDR3 covers 16 residues. For the CDR3, the DNA is TGTGCCAGCAGTTATAAGGGACAGGGTTGGACCGGGGAGCTGTTTTTT. Translated: CASSYKGQGWTGELFF.

The CDR3 protein is CASSWGQPEPQHF. In DNA form, the CDR3 reads TGTGCCAGCAGCTGGGGACAGCCCGAGCCCCAGCATTTT. The chain is built from TRBV7-2 and TRBJ1-5, with 7 bases matching TRBD1. After removal of 4 bases from V and 8 bases from J, the junction contained 5 bases not matched to a gene. This CDR3 is 13 amino acids long. Germline V gene data show CDR1 as SGHTA and CDR2 as FQGNSA. Full variable domain (rest looked up from reference TRBV7-2 and TRBJ1-5): GAGVSQSPSNKVTEKGKDVELRCDPISGHTALYWYRQSLGQGLEFLIYFQGNSAPDKSGLPSDRFSAERTGGSVSTLTIQRTQQEDSAVYLCASSWGQPEPQHFGDGTRLSIL.

The CDR3 DNA reads as TGTGCCAGCAGCGAACTGGACACGCGCTATGGCTACACCTTC. Its protein is CASSELDTRYGYTF. V gene TRBV5-4 combines with J gene TRBJ1-2, with a tentative D call TRBD1 (5 bases). This CDR3 is 14 amino acids long. Trimming left V 4 bases short and J 4 bases short, with 14 bases between. The germline gives CDR1 SGHNT, CDR2 YYREEE (reference sequence).

This chain's CDR3 is CASITTGGLNTEAFF. The CDR3 DNA reads as TGTGCCAGTATCACGACAGGGGGCTTGAACACTGAAGCTTTCTTT. The chain combines TRBV19 with TRBJ1-1, with 10 bases identical to TRBD1. The germline CDR1 and CDR2 sequences are LNHDA and SQIVND (reference sequence). V lost 7 bases, J lost 0 bases, and 5 bases stayed unmatched. This CDR3 comprises 15 residues.

The chain combines TRBV30 with TRBJ1-2, with D unresolved. Trimming left V 1 base short and J 6 bases short, with 12 bases between. Germline CDR1 is GTSNPN and CDR2 is SVGIG (reference sequence). The CDR3 runs to 13 residues. The chain's CDR3 is CAWSDNSLNGYTF. Written as DNA, the CDR3 is TGTGCCTGGAGTGATAACTCTCTGAATGGCTACACCTTC.

The sample holds one count of this clone. The rearrangement links TRBV2 to TRBJ2-2, with D unresolved. CDR3 length equals 15 residues. CDR1 SNHLY and CDR2 FYNNEI come from the germline V gene. The V end was cut by 4 bases, the J end by 2 bases, with 11 bases between. CDR3 coding DNA: TGTGCCAGCAGTGGTTATGGCAGAAACACCGGGGAGCTGTTTTTT. It codes for CASSGYGRNTGELFF.

This rearrangement joins TRBV6-6 to TRBJ1-5, with TRBD1 matching 8 bases. Germline V gene sequence: CDR1 MNHNY, CDR2 SVGAGI (reference sequence). Germline trimming cut 5 bases from V and 3 bases from J; bases unmatched to any gene: 9. The CDR3 covers 16 residues. CDR3 in DNA: TGTGCCAGCAGTGGCGAGGGACAGGTTCTCAATCAGCCCCAGCATTTT. Amino acids: CASSGEGQVLNQPQHF.

The chain links TRBV6-2 or TRBV6-3 to TRBJ1-1; 10 nucleotides agree with TRBD1. The ends lost 5 bases at V and 4 bases at J; junction bases unmatched: 10. This CDR3 is 16 amino acids long. The V gene's germline CDR1 is MNHEY and CDR2 SVGEGT. As DNA, the CDR3 is TGTGCCAGCAGTGACAGGACAGGGGGTCTCAGCACTGAAGCTTTCTTT. It codes for CASSDRTGGLSTEAFF.

V usage is TRBV7-8 and J usage is TRBJ1-3; a weak D match, TRBD1 (5 bases). Germline CDR1 reads SGHVS; CDR2 reads FQNEAQ. The CDR3 runs to 14 residues. Trimming pared 4 bases from V and 8 bases from J, leaving 15 bases between. CDR3 sequence (DNA): TGTGCCAGCAGCTCGCCAGTGGAGGGGCACACCATATATTTT. Its protein product is CASSSPVEGHTIYF.

CDR3 sequence reads: CSVMPLTGNGYEQYF. As DNA, the CDR3 is TGCAGCGTTATGCCCCTAACGGGGAATGGCTACGAGCAGTACTTC. The chain recombines TRBV29-1 with TRBJ2-7, with D possibly TRBD2 on 5 matching bases. Between the trimmed V and J ends, which lost 5 bases and 3 bases, there was a span of 20 bases. The CDR3 extends over 15 amino acids. Germline-derived CDR1 and CDR2 are SQVTM and ANQGSEA.

This clone was seen a few times. The CDR3 DNA sequence: TGTGCCAGCAGCTTAGCGGGAGTTAGTAATGAGCAGTTCTTC. Its translation is CASSLAGVSNEQFF. V is TRBV11-3 and J is TRBJ2-1, with TRBD2 as a possible D gene (6 bases). The CDR3 loop spans 14 amino acids. V was clipped by 1 base and J by 7 bases, with 11 bases between them. Germline CDR1 SGHNT, CDR2 YENEEA.

V gene TRBV19 combines with J gene TRBJ1-5; D possibly corresponds to TRBD1 (6 bases). This CDR3 region has 15 residues. Germline assignment: CDR1 LNHDA and CDR2 SQIVND (reference sequence). Trimming shortened V by 7 bases and J by 5 bases, and 18 bases separated the two germline ends. The CDR3 region is CASTPNVGGYQPQHF. The CDR3 coding sequence is TGTGCCAGTACCCCGAACGTTGGGGGCTATCAGCCCCAGCATTTT.